This T cell receptor (beta chain) is from a study of beta chain features in type 1 diabetes. Study-level points and caveats: The study found fewer insertions and more deletions at VDJ junctions in type 1 diabetes patients. For Type 1 diabetes patients, all four CD4+ subsets carried TCRB CDR3s that were moderately but significantly shorter. The question left open here concerned HLA type influencing TCRB rearrangement. Compared to healthy donors, patients appeared to have naive, central memory and Treg TCRB repertoires that were more alike.

This clone was seen more than once but under ten times. As yet, its antigen is unknown. Expressed TCRB transcripts were sequenced because the isolated RNA had all been reverse transcribed beforehand. The average read count of naive, central memory and regulatory T cell samples was around 3.6 million. Produced via immunoSEQ multiplex PCR; TCRdb's table is partial and in-frame only. The sample holds 200,000 to 250,000 clones, 14% seen once. The V gene's germline CDR1 is MDHEN and CDR2 SYDVKM. V gave up 0 bases and J gave up 2 bases, with 12 bases separating them. This CDR3 is built from 16 residues. The chain employs TRBV28 and TRBJ2-3, with D perhaps TRBD2 (5 bases). Sequencing was carried out using naive CD4+ T cells from blood. The TCR was taken from a man aged 25-40 years with type 1 diabetes. This chain's CDR3 is CASSLWASGATDTQYF. For the CDR3, the DNA is TGTGCCAGCAGTTTATGGGCCAGCGGAGCCACAGATACGCAGTATTTT.